This is a list of T cell receptor beta chains from one sample in a study of PD-L1 blockade in urothelial cancer. The method was immunoSEQ multiplex PCR; TCRdb's version includes in-frame clones alone and lacks a portion of them. The table lists some 65,000 clones, under 90% of them singletons. The starting material was PBMCs, obtained around atezolizumab (anti-PD-L1) treatment. The receptors were sampled from a man aged 70 or older with urothelial cancer. The CDR3 runs from the conserved cysteine through the conserved F or W. The D gene is left open where the match is weak. Clone size is shown for a subset of rows, as once, few, many or a class of expanded clone.

once,TRBV9,TRBD2,TRBJ2-1,CASSVGVTSLDEQFF,TGTGCCAGCAGCGTAGGGGTGACTAGCTTGGATGAGCAGTTCTTC
-,TRBV19,-,TRBJ2-7,CASSSPGRTTYEQYF,TGTGCCAGCAGTTCCCCAGGACGGACTACCTACGAGCAGTACTTC
-,TRBV25-1,-,TRBJ2-3,CASSAAGLTTDTQYF,TGTGCCAGCAGTGCAGCGGGCCTGACCACAGATACGCAGTATTTT
-,TRBV28,-,TRBJ1-2,CASRGAGYGYTF,TGTGCCAGCAGGGGGGCCGGGTATGGCTACACCTTC
-,TRBV11-3,-,TRBJ2-1,CASSLDPGFNEQFF,TGTGCCAGCAGCTTAGATCCCGGGTTTAATGAGCAGTTCTTC
-,TRBV5-1,TRBD1,TRBJ2-5,CASSLRGQGLNWETQYF,TGCGCCAGCAGCTTGAGGGGACAGGGCCTCAATTGGGAGACCCAGTACTTC
-,TRBV18,-,TRBJ2-3,CASSRTSTDTQYF,TGTGCCAGCTCCCGCACTAGCACAGATACGCAGTATTTT
few,TRBV7-9,-,TRBJ1-3,CASSLDLGDTIYF,TGTGCCAGCAGCTTAGATTTGGGAGACACCATATATTTT
-,TRBV9,-,TRBJ2-3,CASSVAPGDTQYF,TGTGCCAGCAGCGTAGCCCCGGGGGATACGCAGTATTTT
-,TRBV11-2,-,TRBJ1-1,CASSSQVNTEAFF,TGTGCCAGCAGCTCTCAGGTGAACACTGAAGCTTTCTTT
once,TRBV4-1,TRBD1,TRBJ1-2,CASSQGPLATRTGGNGYTF,TGCGCCAGCAGCCAAGGTCCCTTAGCTACCAGGACAGGGGGGAATGGCTACACCTTC
-,TRBV6-1,TRBD2,TRBJ2-3,CASLAGGTDTQYF,TGTGCCAGCTTGGCGGGAGGTACAGATACGCAGTATTTT
-,TRBV4-1,TRBD2,TRBJ2-1,CASSQGLAGPPREQFF,TGCGCCAGCAGCCAGGGGCTAGCGGGACCTCCCCGCGAGCAGTTCTTC
-,TRBV15,-,TRBJ2-5,CATSRAGGGGETQYF,TGTGCCACCAGCAGAGCGGGGGGAGGGGGAGAGACCCAGTACTTC
-,TRBV2,TRBD2,TRBJ2-7,CASNLMGLAGLDEQYF,TGTGCCAGCAACCTCATGGGACTAGCGGGACTGGACGAGCAGTACTTC
-,TRBV6-5,-,TRBJ2-7,CASSSVGNTYEQYF,TGTGCCAGCAGTTCCGTCGGGAATACCTACGAGCAGTACTTC
once,TRBV7-2,-,TRBJ2-1,CASSPGGLASSEQFF,TGTGCCAGCAGCCCCGGGGGGCTAGCCAGTAGTGAGCAGTTCTTC
-,TRBV5-6,-,TRBJ2-7,CASSSAGSEQYF,TGTGCCAGCAGCTCCGCGGGAAGCGAGCAGTACTTC
-,TRBV7-2,TRBD1,TRBJ2-5,CASSLDGQGRQTQYF,TGTGCCAGCAGCTTAGATGGACAGGGGCGGCAGACCCAGTACTTC
-,TRBV7-9,-,TRBJ1-5,CASSLGTANQPQHF,TGTGCCAGCAGCTTAGGAACAGCAAATCAGCCCCAGCATTTT
few,TRBV14,TRBD2,TRBJ2-2,CASSPPGLGGPGELFF,TGTGCCAGCAGCCCACCGGGACTAGGGGGGCCCGGGGAGCTGTTTTTT
-,TRBV11-2,TRBD2,TRBJ2-1,CASSSNRLADNEQFF,TGTGCCAGCAGCTCGAACCGACTAGCGGACAATGAGCAGTTCTTC
-,TRBV4-2,TRBD2,TRBJ2-7,CASSQALAGVAEQYF,TGTGCCAGCAGCCAAGCCCTAGCGGGAGTCGCCGAGCAGTACTTC
-,TRBV15,TRBD2,TRBJ2-3,CATSPNAGQNGLAVSTDTQYF,TGTGCCACCAGCCCTAACGCGGGACAGAACGGACTAGCGGTTAGCACAGATACGCAGTATTTT
-,TRBV6-5,TRBD2,TRBJ2-3,CASNPGTSATDTQYF,TGTGCCAGCAACCCCGGGACTAGCGCTACAGATACGCAGTATTTT
-,TRBV19,-,TRBJ1-2,CASSIGTDSYGYTF,TGTGCCAGTAGTATAGGAACAGATTCTTATGGCTACACCTTC
-,TRBV6-1,-,TRBJ1-4,CASSATGVGNEKLFF,TGTGCCAGCAGTGCTACCGGGGTGGGTAATGAAAAACTGTTTTTT
-,TRBV18,TRBD2,TRBJ2-1,CASSGTSDEQFF,TGTGCCAGCTCGGGGACTAGCGACGAGCAGTTCTTC
-,TRBV19,TRBD1,TRBJ2-1,CASSIDVGQGKDEQFF,TGTGCCAGTAGTATAGATGTGGGACAGGGGAAGGATGAGCAGTTCTTC
-,TRBV19,-,TRBJ2-7,CASDGGYEQYF,TGTGCCAGCGACGGAGGCTACGAGCAGTACTTC
-,TRBV6-1,-,TRBJ1-5,CASSVGVAGQPQHF,TGTGCCAGCAGTGTTGGGGTGGCGGGTCAGCCCCAGCATTTT
-,TRBV30,TRBD1,TRBJ2-2,CAWSARDRFTGELFF,TGTGCCTGGAGTGCACGGGACAGGTTCACCGGGGAGCTGTTTTTT
-,TRBV14,-,TRBJ2-1,CASSQASSYNEQFF,TGTGCCAGCAGCCAGGCCTCTTCATACAATGAGCAGTTCTTC
-,TRBV2,-,TRBJ1-2,CASGGGALLMGYTF,TGTGCCAGCGGCGGGGGCGCCTTATTAATGGGCTACACCTTC
-,TRBV19,-,TRBJ1-5,CASSIAQGNQPQHF,TGTGCCAGTAGTATAGCACAGGGAAATCAGCCCCAGCATTTT
few,TRBV4-1,-,TRBJ1-5,CASSQDETGRQPQHF,TGCGCCAGCAGCCAAGATGAGACAGGACGCCAGCCCCAGCATTTT
-,TRBV5-4,TRBD2,TRBJ2-7,CASSSGLAGGIPYEQYF,TGTGCCAGCAGCTCCGGACTAGCGGGAGGCATACCCTACGAGCAGTACTTC
-,TRBV30,TRBD1,TRBJ1-3,CAWEQGKGNTIYF,TGTGCCTGGGAACAGGGGAAGGGAAACACCATATATTTT
-,TRBV18,TRBD2,TRBJ2-3,CASSPLSGMSTDTQYF,TGTGCCAGCTCACCACTTAGCGGGATGAGCACAGATACGCAGTATTTT
-,TRBV10-2,TRBD1,TRBJ2-1,CASKGGGQGRNEQFF,TGCGCCAGCAAGGGAGGGGGACAGGGCCGGAATGAGCAGTTCTTC
-,TRBV19,-,TRBJ2-1,CASSIVWAGEGNEQFF,TGTGCCAGTAGTATAGTGTGGGCAGGGGAAGGTAATGAGCAGTTCTTC
-,TRBV9,-,TRBJ1-3,CASSQGRLAGNTIYF,TGTGCCAGCAGCCAGGGGAGATTGGCGGGAAACACCATATATTTT
-,TRBV19,-,TRBJ1-5,CASSTYRPGQPQHF,TGTGCCAGTAGTACCTACAGGCCAGGTCAGCCCCAGCATTTT
-,TRBV25-1,-,TRBJ2-3,CASSDDRRTDTQYF,TGTGCCAGCAGTGACGACAGGCGCACAGATACGCAGTATTTT
-,TRBV7-3,-,TRBJ2-7,CASSLEPSAREQYF,TGTGCCAGCAGCTTGGAACCTAGCGCCCGCGAGCAGTACTTC
-,TRBV30,-,TRBJ2-3,CAWSELGARADTQYF,TGTGCCTGGAGTGAGCTGGGAGCCCGAGCAGATACGCAGTATTTT